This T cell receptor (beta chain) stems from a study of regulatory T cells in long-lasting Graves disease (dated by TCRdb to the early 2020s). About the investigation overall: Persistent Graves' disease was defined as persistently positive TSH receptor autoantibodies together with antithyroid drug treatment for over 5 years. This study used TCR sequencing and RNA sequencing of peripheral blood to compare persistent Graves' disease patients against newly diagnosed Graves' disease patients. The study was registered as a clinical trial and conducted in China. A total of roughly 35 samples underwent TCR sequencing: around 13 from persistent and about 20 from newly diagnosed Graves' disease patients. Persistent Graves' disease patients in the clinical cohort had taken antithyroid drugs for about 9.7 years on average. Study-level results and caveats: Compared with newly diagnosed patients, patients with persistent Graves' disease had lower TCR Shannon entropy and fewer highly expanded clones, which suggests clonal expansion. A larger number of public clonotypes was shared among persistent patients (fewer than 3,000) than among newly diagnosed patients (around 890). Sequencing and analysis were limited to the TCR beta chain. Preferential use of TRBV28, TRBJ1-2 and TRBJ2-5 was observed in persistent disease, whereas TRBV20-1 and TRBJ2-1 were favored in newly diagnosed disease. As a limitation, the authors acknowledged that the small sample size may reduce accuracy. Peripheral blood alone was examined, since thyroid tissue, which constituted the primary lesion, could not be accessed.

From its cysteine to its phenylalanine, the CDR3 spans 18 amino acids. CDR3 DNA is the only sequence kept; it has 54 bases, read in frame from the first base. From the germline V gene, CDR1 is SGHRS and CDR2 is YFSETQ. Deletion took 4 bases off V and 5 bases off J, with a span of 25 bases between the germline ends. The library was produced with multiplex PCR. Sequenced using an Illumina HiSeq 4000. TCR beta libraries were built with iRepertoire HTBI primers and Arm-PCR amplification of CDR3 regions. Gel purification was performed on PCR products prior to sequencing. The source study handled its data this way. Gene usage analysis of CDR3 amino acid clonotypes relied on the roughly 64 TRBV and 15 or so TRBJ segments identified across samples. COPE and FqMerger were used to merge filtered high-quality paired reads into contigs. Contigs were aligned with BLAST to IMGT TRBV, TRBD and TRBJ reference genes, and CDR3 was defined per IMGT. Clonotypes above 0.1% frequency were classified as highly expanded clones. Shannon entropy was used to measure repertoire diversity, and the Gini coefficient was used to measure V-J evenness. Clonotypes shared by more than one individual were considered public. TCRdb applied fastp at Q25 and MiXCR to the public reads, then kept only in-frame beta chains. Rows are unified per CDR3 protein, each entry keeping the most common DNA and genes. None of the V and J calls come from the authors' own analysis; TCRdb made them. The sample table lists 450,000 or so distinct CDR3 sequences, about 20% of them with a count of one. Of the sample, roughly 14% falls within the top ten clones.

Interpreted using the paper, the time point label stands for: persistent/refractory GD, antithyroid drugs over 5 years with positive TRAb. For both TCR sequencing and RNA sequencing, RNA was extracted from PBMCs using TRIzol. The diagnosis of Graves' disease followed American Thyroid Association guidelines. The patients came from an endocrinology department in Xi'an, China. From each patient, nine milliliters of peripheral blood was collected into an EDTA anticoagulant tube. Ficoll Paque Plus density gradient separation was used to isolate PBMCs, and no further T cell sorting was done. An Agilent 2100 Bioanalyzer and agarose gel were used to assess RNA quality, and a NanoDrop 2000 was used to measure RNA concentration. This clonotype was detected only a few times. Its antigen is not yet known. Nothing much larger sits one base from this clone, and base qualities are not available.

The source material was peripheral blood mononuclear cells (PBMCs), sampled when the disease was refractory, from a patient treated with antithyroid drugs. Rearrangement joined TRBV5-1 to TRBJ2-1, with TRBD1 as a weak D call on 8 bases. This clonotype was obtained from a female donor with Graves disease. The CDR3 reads CASSPQRRNRGGHNEQFF. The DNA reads TGCGCCAGCAGCCCGCAACGCCGGAACAGGGGGGGTCACAATGAGCAGTTCTTC.